This TCR beta chain was retrieved from a study of blood T cell repertoires in COVID-19. The V end was cut by 0 bases, the J end by 6 bases, with 6 bases between. The V gene's germline CDR1 is SGDLS and CDR2 YYNGEE. This CDR3 has 13 residues. The table came from immunoSEQ multiplex PCR; TCRdb's copy has only in-frame clones and leaves some out. This sample has under 50,000 clones, with around 89% found just once. The source of this sequence is a man aged 70-80 years with active COVID-19. The sequencing sample was made of peripheral blood. This sequence joins TRBV9 and TRBJ1-4, with D uncertain. The CDR3 bases are TGTGCCAGCAGCGTAGGACTTGATGAAAAACTGTTTTTT. This codes for CASSVGLDEKLFF. Full variable domain (rest looked up from reference TRBV9 and TRBJ1-4): DSGVTQTPKHLITATGQRVTLRCSPRSGDLSVYWYQQSLDQGLQFLIQYYNGEERAKGNILERFSAQQFPDLHSELNLSSLELGDSALYFCASSVGLDEKLFFGSGTQLSVL.